This T cell receptor beta chain originates from a study of shared clonotypes between healthy human individuals. Repertoires were generated with immunoSEQ multiplex PCR, while TCRdb's copy carries only in-frame clones and drops some. Of around 1.4 million clones in the sample, about 98.5% were seen once. Germline CDR1 SGHRS, CDR2 YFSETQ. CDR3 length: 15 residues. J was trimmed by 6 bases and V by 5 bases; bases with no gene match: 11. This chain links TRBV5-1 with TRBJ1-2, with TRBD1 matching over 9 bases. This TCR derives from a man aged 25-45 years in good health. The sequenced sample was naive CD4+ T cells sorted from blood. Subset of the sample: CD45RA+ positively selected. The CDR3 sequence is CASRADRGASNGYTF. The CDR3, as DNA: TGCGCCAGCAGGGCGGACAGGGGCGCTTCCAATGGCTACACCTTC.